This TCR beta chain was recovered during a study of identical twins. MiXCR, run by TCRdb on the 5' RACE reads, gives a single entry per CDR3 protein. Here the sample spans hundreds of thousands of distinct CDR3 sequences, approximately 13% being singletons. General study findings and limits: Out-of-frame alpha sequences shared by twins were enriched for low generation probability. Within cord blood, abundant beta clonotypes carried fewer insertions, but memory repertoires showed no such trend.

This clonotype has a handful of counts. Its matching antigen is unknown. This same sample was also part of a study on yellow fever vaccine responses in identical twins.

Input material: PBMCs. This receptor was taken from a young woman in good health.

The CDR3 here is CASQTGGRGYNEQFF. Written as DNA, the CDR3 is TGTGCCAGCCAGACAGGGGGACGGGGATACAATGAGCAGTTCTTC. The rearrangement links TRBV2 to TRBJ2-1; 9 bases align to TRBD1. The CDR3 is 15 amino acids. Germline CDR1 reads SNHLY; CDR2 reads FYNNEI. V trimming: 8 bases; J trimming: 4 bases; junction bases outside the gene matches: 9.